This record looks at one TCR beta chain sequence and its context. The antigen is not known. These data belong to a study of chemoradiotherapy in HPV16-positive cancers. Study observations and caveats: For HPV16-positive patients, expanding HPV-responsive T cells associated with longer recurrence-free survival. Non-HPV-specific T cells did not expand in tumors during treatment, whereas candidate HPV-specific clones and E7-related motifs did.

The junction had 9 bases not matched to a gene; V was cut back by 5 bases and J by 2 bases. The CDR3 has 16 amino acids. Germline CDR1 and CDR2: SGHTA and FQGTGA. The method was immunoSEQ multiplex PCR; TCRdb's version includes in-frame clones alone and lacks a portion of them. The data contain approximately 30,000 clones, around 87% of them singletons. The material sequenced was blood, taken from a patient who underwent chemoradiotherapy. The receptor was isolated from a human donor with HPV-associated anogenital cancer. The rearrangement links TRBV7-3 to TRBJ2-1; 7 bases are a match to TRBD1. The CDR3 protein is CASSPRGGMPYNEQFF. As DNA, the CDR3 is TGTGCCAGCAGCCCAAGAGGGGGCATGCCCTACAATGAGCAGTTCTTC.